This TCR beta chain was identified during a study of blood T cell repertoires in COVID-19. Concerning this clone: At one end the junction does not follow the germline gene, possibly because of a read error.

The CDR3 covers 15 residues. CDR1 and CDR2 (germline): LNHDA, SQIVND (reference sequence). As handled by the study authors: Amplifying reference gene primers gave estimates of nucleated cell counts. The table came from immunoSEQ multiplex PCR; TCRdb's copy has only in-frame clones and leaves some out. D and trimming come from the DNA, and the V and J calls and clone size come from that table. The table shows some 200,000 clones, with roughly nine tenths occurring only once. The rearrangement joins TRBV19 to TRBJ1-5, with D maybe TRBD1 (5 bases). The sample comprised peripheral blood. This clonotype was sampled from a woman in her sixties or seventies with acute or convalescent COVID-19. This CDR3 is CASTPAGYGKQPQHF. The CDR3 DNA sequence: TGTGCCAGTACCCCTGCAGGGTATGGCAAGCAGCCCCAGCATTTT.